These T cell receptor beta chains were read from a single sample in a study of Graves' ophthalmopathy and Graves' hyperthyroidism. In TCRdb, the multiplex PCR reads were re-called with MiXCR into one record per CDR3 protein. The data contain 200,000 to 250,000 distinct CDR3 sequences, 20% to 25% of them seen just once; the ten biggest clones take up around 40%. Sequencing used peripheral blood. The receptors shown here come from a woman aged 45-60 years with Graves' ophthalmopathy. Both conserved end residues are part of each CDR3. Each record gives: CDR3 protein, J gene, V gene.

CATSGRTGTYEQYF TRBJ2-7 TRBV24-1
CASSPAGLAKNIQYF TRBJ2-4 TRBV7-2
CASSVTSASEGELFF TRBJ2-2 TRBV9
CASSLSLPAGGHGWSYEQYF TRBJ2-7 TRBV28
CSARGPGPKNSPLHF TRBJ1-6 TRBV20-1
CASSSGRVVETQYF TRBJ2-5 TRBV19
CASSLDYRGETQYF TRBJ2-5 TRBV7-2
CASISGNTGEQYF TRBJ2-7 TRBV6-1
CASSGWTSGETQYF TRBJ2-5 TRBV2
CAWSVKGALNGYTF TRBJ1-2 TRBV30
CASSPARASYEQYF TRBJ2-7 TRBV6-9
CASSFGRGSRELFF TRBJ2-2 TRBV7-2
CAWKGQGNIQYF TRBJ2-4 TRBV30
CASRRWGGTEAFF TRBJ1-1 TRBV5-1
CASSPSGGLIDGYTF TRBJ1-2 TRBV9
CASQEETQYF TRBJ2-5 TRBV12-5
CASSRQGPTEAFF TRBJ1-1 TRBV12-3/TRBV12-4
CASSLAEGGSGELFF TRBJ2-2 TRBV12-3/TRBV12-4
CASSGNPGQGPQHF TRBJ1-5 TRBV9
CSASPGTGGEAFF TRBJ1-1 TRBV20-1
CASSLGWGDFYGYTF TRBJ1-2 TRBV7-2
CATTKGANTGELFF TRBJ2-2 TRBV24-1
CVSSPGLANSLGYEQYF TRBJ2-7 TRBV12-3/TRBV12-4
CASSLSGGRAGETQYF TRBJ2-5 TRBV7-2
CASSLGGKTEAFF TRBJ1-1 TRBV12-3/TRBV12-4
CATSGDLGTYEQYF TRBJ2-7 TRBV15
CATSRPDIDYGYTF TRBJ1-2 TRBV15
CASSFFHKGGTQYF TRBJ2-5 TRBV12-3/TRBV12-4
CASSDRTYEQYF TRBJ2-7 TRBV19
CASSRTELEQYF TRBJ2-7 TRBV25-1
CASTLQGGGTEAFF TRBJ1-1 TRBV3-1
CAGRTTRYGYTF TRBJ1-2 TRBV30
CASTGRGGETQYF TRBJ2-5 TRBV19
CASRGDSGTQYF TRBJ2-5 TRBV2
CASSQDSQGARKQYF TRBJ2-7 TRBV3-1
CASSAVQGNTEAFF TRBJ1-1 TRBV19
CASSYGRLTGELFF TRBJ2-2 TRBV6-5
CATSEPGHQAGETQYF TRBJ2-5 TRBV24-1
CASSLNPYQPQHF TRBJ1-5 TRBV28
CASSLYYSSGELFF TRBJ2-2 TRBV7-2
CASSQGGGRHSYEQYF TRBJ2-7 TRBV4-1
CASRREGNYGEQYF TRBJ2-7 TRBV25-1
CASSKYGGASGRDTQYF TRBJ2-3 TRBV11-2
CASSGQGRGETQYF TRBJ2-5 TRBV10-1
CASSIGGWMNTEAFF TRBJ1-1 TRBV19
CATSSQGREWPQHF TRBJ1-5 TRBV24-1
CASSTDRLNTEAFF TRBJ1-1 TRBV12-3/TRBV12-4
CASSEGAAYGNTIYF TRBJ1-3 TRBV6-1
CASSRTGGYEQYF TRBJ2-7 TRBV11-2
CASSPRSDTEAFF TRBJ1-1 TRBV18
CASSVLWTSGRAQETQYF TRBJ2-5 TRBV10-3
CASSLGHGETQYF TRBJ2-5 TRBV5-1